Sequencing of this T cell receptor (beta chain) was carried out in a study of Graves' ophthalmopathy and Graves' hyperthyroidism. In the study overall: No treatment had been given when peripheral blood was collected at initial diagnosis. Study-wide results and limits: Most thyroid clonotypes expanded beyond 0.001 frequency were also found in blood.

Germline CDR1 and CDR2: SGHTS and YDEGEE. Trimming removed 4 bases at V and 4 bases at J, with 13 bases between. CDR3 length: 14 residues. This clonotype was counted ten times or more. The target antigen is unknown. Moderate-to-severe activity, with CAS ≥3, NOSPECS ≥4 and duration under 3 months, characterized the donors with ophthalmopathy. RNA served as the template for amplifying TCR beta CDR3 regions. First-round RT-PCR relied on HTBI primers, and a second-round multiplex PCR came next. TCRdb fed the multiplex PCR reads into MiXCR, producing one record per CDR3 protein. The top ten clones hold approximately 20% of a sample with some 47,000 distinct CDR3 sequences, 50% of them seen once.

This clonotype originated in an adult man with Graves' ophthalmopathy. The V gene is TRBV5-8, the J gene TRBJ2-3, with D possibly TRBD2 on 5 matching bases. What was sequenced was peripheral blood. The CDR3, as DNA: TGTGCCAGCAGCCTTAGGACTTTGGCAGATACGCAGTATTTT. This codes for CASSLRTLADTQYF.